The present T cell receptor beta chain was sequenced within a study of blood T cell repertoires in COVID-19. Among Cohort 3 donors, those recovered had two negative PCRs, clearance, or symptom resolution. Germline V lookup: CDR1 SGHTA, CDR2 FQGNSA. The CDR3 is 15 amino acids. Trimming took 6 bases from V and 2 from J; bases not matched to a gene: 8. Original processing notes: Counts of nucleated cells, estimated from reference gene primer amplification, were obtained. The protocol was immunoSEQ multiplex PCR, while the TCRdb copy is restricted to in-frame clones and leaves out a portion. V, J and clone size reflect that table, while D and trimming were determined from the DNA. Here the sample spans roughly 200,000 clones, roughly 85% being singletons.

The chain joins TRBV7-2 to TRBJ2-3; 7 nucleotides align to TRBD1. This clonotype was obtained from a man between 40 and 49 years old who had recovered from COVID-19. Sequenced sample: PBMCs or T cells enriched from blood (not recorded which). CDR3 sequence reads: CASSGQALPTDTQYF. As DNA, the CDR3 is TGTGCCAGCAGTGGACAGGCCCTACCCACAGATACGCAGTATTTT.